This T cell receptor (beta chain) comes out of a study of T-cell memory formation after mild COVID-19. It was 5'RACE with constant-segment primers that produced the TCR alpha and TCR beta cDNA libraries, which carried sample barcodes and UMIs. MiXCR, run by TCRdb on the 5' RACE reads, gives a single entry per CDR3 protein. In the table there are 150,000 or so distinct CDR3 sequences, approximately 14% of which are singletons. Regarding the study as a whole: That cross-reactive memory joined was suggested by some responding clones appearing in pre-infection memory. Chiefly within CM and EM were the contracting CD4+ clones; CD8+ ones were within EMRA.

With regard to this clonotype: Its antigen is not known.

Sequencing used PBMCs or a T cell subset sorted from them (not recorded which). The origin of this receptor is an adult woman who had mild COVID-19 (a few samples of this study predate the infection). Cell type and time point are not known.

CDR3 DNA sequence: TGTGCCAGCAGCCCGAATACAGGGGGCAATCAGCCCCAGCATTTT. It codes for CASSPNTGGNQPQHF. This chain connects TRBV9 to TRBJ1-5; the match to TRBD1 covers 7 bases. Per the germline V gene, CDR1 is SGDLS and CDR2 is YYNGEE. The CDR3 runs to 15 residues. Trimming took 4 bases from V and 2 from J; bases not matched to a gene: 6.